This is a list of T cell receptor beta chains from one sample in a study of control samples from healthy donors and cancer patients. The method was immunoSEQ multiplex PCR; TCRdb's version includes in-frame clones alone and lacks a portion of them. The sample yields some 70,000 clones, around 80% seen once. Sequencing input: blood. The receptors shown here come from a man aged 55-75 years in good health. Each CDR3 is given with its conserved first and last residue. D genes are given only for firm matches. A clone size is listed for some rows: how often the clone was seen (once, few, many), or a class if it is expanded.

clone_size j_call d_call cdr3_length v_call cdr3_nt cdr3_aa
NA TRBJ2-1 TRBD1 15 TRBV9 TGTGCCAGCAGCGCCCGACAGGGGGGGTACAATGAGCAGTTCTTC CASSARQGGYNEQFF
NA TRBJ2-3 NA 15 TRBV5-5 TGTGCCAGCAGCTTGGTAGGACTAAGCACAGATACGCAGTATTTT CASSLVGLSTDTQYF
NA TRBJ1-1 NA 15 TRBV19 TGTGCCAGTCGACGGGCGCGGGTTATGAACACTGAAGCTTTCTTT CASRRARVMNTEAFF
once TRBJ2-3 TRBD2 21 TRBV3-1/TRBV3-2 TGTGCCAGCAGCCACACATGGGGAGCAAGCGGGAAATCGGGGAAGACAGATACGCAGTATTTT CASSHTWGASGKSGKTDTQYF
NA TRBJ2-1 TRBD2 18 TRBV15 TGTGCCACCAGCACTCGGACTAGGGGACGGGCTTCCTACAATGAGCAGTTCTTC CATSTRTRGRASYNEQFF
NA TRBJ2-3 NA 12 TRBV19 TGTGCCAGTAACTACCCGGGAGATACGCAGTATTTT CASNYPGDTQYF
NA TRBJ1-5 NA 14 TRBV19 TGTGCCAGTAGTTTCGACAGCCGCAATCAGCCCCAGCATTTT CASSFDSRNQPQHF
once TRBJ2-7 TRBD1 17 TRBV7-9 TGTGCCAGCAGCTTGGTCCCGGGACAGGGGTTTACCTACGAGCAGTACTTC CASSLVPGQGFTYEQYF
NA TRBJ2-7 TRBD1 17 TRBV7-9 TGTGCCAGCAGCTTAGGGGACAGCTCTTTCGGCTCCTACGAGCAGTACTTC CASSLGDSSFGSYEQYF
few TRBJ2-3 TRBD2 18 TRBV10-3 TGTGCCATCAGTGAGAGGCTAGCGGGAGGCCCTAGCACAGATACGCAGTATTTT CAISERLAGGPSTDTQYF
NA TRBJ2-7 NA 12 TRBV11-2 TGTGCCAGCAGCTTTGACTACTACGAGCAGTACTTC CASSFDYYEQYF
NA TRBJ2-1 TRBD1 13 TRBV2 TGTGCCAGCCGGGACAGGGCCTTAGATGAGCAGTTCTTC CASRDRALDEQFF
NA TRBJ1-2 NA 15 TRBV14 TGTGCCAGCAGCCAAGATGAGTGGGGGAACTATGGCTACACCTTC CASSQDEWGNYGYTF
NA TRBJ2-3 TRBD2 18 TRBV5-1 TGCGCCAGCAGCTTGGGGGGACTAGCGGGAGGTGTTGGAGATACGCAGTATTTT CASSLGGLAGGVGDTQYF
NA TRBJ2-4 NA 15 TRBV2 TGTGCCAGCAGCGCCTCACTAGCTCCTTCAGACATTCAGTACTTC CASSASLAPSDIQYF